These 17 T cell receptor beta chains were all obtained from the same sample, sequenced in a study of blood T cell repertoires in COVID-19 (dated by TCRdb to about 2020). Preparation of the library involved the immunoSEQ multiplex PCR assay. The table was pulled from immuneACCESS by TCRdb, which kept in-frame rearrangements only. Such tables lose some clones; where checked, under half of the loss comes from unresolved V genes, and the rest has no known cause. Here the sample has approximately 150,000 clones; about 88% occur a single time. The ten top clones hold 2.5% to 3% of the sample. The sample consisted of peripheral blood. All receptors derive from a woman older than 75 with COVID-19, enrolled during active disease.

The chain combines TRBV9 with TRBJ2-3, with TRBD2 matching over 8 bases. This CDR3 region has 14 residues. Germline CDR1 reads SGDLS; CDR2 reads YYNGEE. V lost 3 bases and J lost 5; bases outside the gene matches: 5. CDR3 nucleotide sequence: TGTGCCAGCAGCGCGCCTACTAGCGGAGATACGCAGTATTTT. As protein: CASSAPTSGDTQYF.

This clone has a single count. The V and J genes are TRBV11-2 and TRBJ2-5, with 14 positions matching TRBD2. The CDR3 sequence is 18 residues long. In germline, CDR1 is SGHAT, CDR2 FQNNGV. The ends lost 1 base at V and 5 bases at J; junction bases unmatched: 9. In DNA, the CDR3 is TGTGCCAGCAGCTTAGGTCTAGGGACTAGCGGGAGTCGCGAGACCCAGTACTTC. This translates into CASSLGLGTSGSRETQYF.

The chain joins TRBV7-2 to TRBJ2-7, with 8 bases fitting TRBD1. The CDR3 runs 14 residues. CDR1 is SGHTA and CDR2 is FQGNSA in the germline V gene. J was trimmed by 6 bases and V by 5 bases; bases with no gene match: 9. DNA for the CDR3: TGTGCCAGCAGCCCGATGGGACAGGCGGGCGAGCAGTACTTC. Translation: CASSPMGQAGEQYF.

The table lists this clone with a count of one. This rearrangement joins TRBV7-3 to TRBJ2-7; 8 positions match TRBD2. Germline V lookup: CDR1 SGHTA, CDR2 FQGTGA. J lost 5 bases, V lost 10 bases, and 13 bases had no gene match. The CDR3 totals 14 residues. The CDR3 nucleotides are TGTGCCATCCTACCTCAGCGGGAGTGTAACGAGCAGTACTTC. Protein: CAILPQRECNEQYF.

The chain combines TRBV9 with TRBJ1-1, with 9 bases matching TRBD1. The CDR3 is 16 residues long. The J segment lost 2 bases and the V segment lost 0 bases, leaving 5 bases of the junction unmatched. Germline lookup yields CDR1 SGDLS and CDR2 YYNGEE. CDR3 residues: CASSVAPTGGNTEAFF. CDR3 nucleotide sequence: TGTGCCAGCAGCGTAGCCCCGACAGGGGGAAACACTGAAGCTTTCTTT.

A remark on this clone: At the DNA level, this CDR3 is encoded by other sequences in the same sample as well. The rearrangement uses TRBV7-3 and TRBJ2-3; 8 bases line up with TRBD2. Germline CDR1 and CDR2: SGHTA and FQGTGA. The CDR3 runs 15 residues. V lost 5 bases, J lost 0 bases, and 4 bases stayed unmatched. In nucleotides, the CDR3 is TGTGCCAGCAGCCGGAGCGGGGGAAGCACAGATACGCAGTATTTT. This sequence encodes CASSRSGGSTDTQYF.

This sequence joins TRBV5-5 and TRBJ1-2; 9 nucleotides align to TRBD1. With V trimmed by 0 bases and J by 3 bases, 6 bases remained unmatched. The CDR3 sequence is 16 residues long. CDR1 SGHKS and CDR2 YYEKEE come from the germline V gene (reference sequence). This CDR3 is CASSLGTGALYYGYTF. DNA of the CDR3: TGTGCCAGCAGCTTGGGGACAGGGGCCCTCTACTATGGCTACACCTTC. Supplemented by reference TRBV5-5 and TRBJ1-2, the full variable domain reads DAGVTQSPTHLIKTRGQQVTLRCSPISGHKSVSWYQQVLGQGPQFIFQYYEKEERGRGNFPDRFSARQFPNYSSELNVNALLLGDSALYLCASSLGTGALYYGYTFGSGTRLTVV.

This chain links TRBV6-6 with TRBJ2-5, with D unresolved. Trimming pared 2 bases from V and 1 base from J, leaving 5 bases between. Germline CDR1 reads MNHNY; CDR2 reads SVGAGI (reference sequence). The CDR3 covers 13 residues. CDR3 residues: CASSYASQETQYF. CDR3 DNA sequence: TGTGCCAGCAGTTACGCCAGCCAAGAGACCCAGTACTTC.

This clone was seen once. V usage is TRBV15 and J usage is TRBJ2-5, with D maybe TRBD2 (6 bases). Per the germline V gene, CDR1 is LNHNV and CDR2 is YYDKDF (reference sequence). Trimming pared 0 bases from V and 7 bases from J, leaving 15 bases between. This CDR3 comprises 15 residues. The CDR3 sequence is CATSRDAGKERTQYF. In nucleotides, the CDR3 is TGTGCCACCAGCAGAGATGCGGGGAAAGAGAGGACCCAGTACTTC.

This clone was detected once. The J gene is TRBJ1-5, the V gene TRBV28; D unclear. Deletions cut 2 bases from V and 3 bases from J, with 8 bases between. The CDR3 totals 14 residues. Germline assignment: CDR1 MDHEN and CDR2 SYDVKM. The chain's CDR3 is CASSLTSDNQPQHF. The CDR3 region has the DNA TGTGCCAGCAGTTTAACGTCAGACAATCAGCCCCAGCATTTT.

The chain combines TRBV9 with TRBJ1-2, with a possible D match to TRBD1 (5 bases). Germline V gives CDR1 SGDLS, CDR2 YYNGEE. There are 14 residues in the CDR3. V was shortened by 2 bases and J by 7 bases, with 15 bases between the two germline ends. The CDR3 bases are TGTGCCAGCAGCGTCGGGACTGCGAGGAGTGGCTACACCTTC. Translated, it gives CASSVGTARSGYTF.

The CDR3 bases are TGCGCCAGCAAAGTAAGCGGGGCGAACACCGGGGAGCTGTTTTTT. The encoded protein is CASKVSGANTGELFF. This rearrangement joins TRBV5-1 to TRBJ2-2, with 7 bases lining up with TRBD2. The CDR3 is 15 residues long. The ends lost 6 bases at V and 0 bases at J; junction bases unmatched: 5. Germline V gives CDR1 SGHRS, CDR2 YFSETQ.

The J gene is TRBJ1-2, the V gene TRBV7-5; TRBD1 is the table's D call and was not checked against the DNA. TRBV7-5 is a documented pseudogene. This CDR3 is built from 16 residues. The CDR3 DNA follows: TGTGCCAGAAGCGCGAAATCCGGGACAGGAAACTATGGCTACACCTTC. Amino acids: CARSAKSGTGNYGYTF.

This chain connects TRBV7-9 to TRBJ2-5; a possible D gene is TRBD2 (6 bases). Trimming pared 6 bases from V and 1 base from J, leaving 12 bases between. The CDR3 runs 14 residues. Germline CDR1 SEHNR, CDR2 FQNEAQ (reference sequence). The CDR3: CASRASGVQETQYF. CDR3 DNA sequence: TGTGCCAGCAGAGCTTCGGGGGTCCAAGAGACCCAGTACTTC.

The chain employs TRBV7-2 and TRBJ2-2; D remains unclear. The CDR3 extends over 12 amino acids. Per the germline V gene, CDR1 is SGHTA and CDR2 is FQGNSA. Trimming took 1 base from V and 8 from J, leaving 5 bases between them. The CDR3 loop reads CASSLDLGELFF. CDR3 DNA: TGTGCCAGCAGCTTAGATCTGGGGGAGCTGTTTTTT.

This clone was detected once. The V gene is TRBV27, the J gene TRBJ2-7; tentative D call: TRBD2 (5 bases). Germline CDR1 MNHEY, CDR2 SMNVEV (reference sequence). Trimming cost V 3 bases and J 0 bases, with 12 bases left between them. The CDR3 is made up of 15 amino acids. CDR3 residues: CASSLRASVSYEQYF. CDR3 DNA: TGTGCCAGCAGTTTGCGGGCCAGCGTCTCCTACGAGCAGTACTTC.

V and J are TRBV28 and TRBJ2-7; the match to TRBD2 covers 7 bases. In germline, CDR1 is MDHEN, CDR2 SYDVKM. V trimming: 7 bases; J trimming: 7 bases; junction bases outside the gene matches: 7. The CDR3 sequence is 12 residues long. The CDR3 DNA sequence: TGTGCCAGCAATGGCCGAGCGGGGGAGCAGTACTTC. Its protein product is CASNGRAGEQYF.